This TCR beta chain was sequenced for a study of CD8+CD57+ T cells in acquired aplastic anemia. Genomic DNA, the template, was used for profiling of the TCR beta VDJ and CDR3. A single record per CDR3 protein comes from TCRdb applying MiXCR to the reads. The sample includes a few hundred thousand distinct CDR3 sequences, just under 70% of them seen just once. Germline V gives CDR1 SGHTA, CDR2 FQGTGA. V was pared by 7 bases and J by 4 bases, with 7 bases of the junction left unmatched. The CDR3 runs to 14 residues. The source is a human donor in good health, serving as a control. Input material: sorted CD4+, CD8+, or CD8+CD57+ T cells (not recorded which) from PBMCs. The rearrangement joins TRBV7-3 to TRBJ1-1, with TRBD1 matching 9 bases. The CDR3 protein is CASIYGTGITEAFF. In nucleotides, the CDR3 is TGTGCCAGCATTTACGGGACAGGGATCACTGAAGCTTTCTTT.